The 18 T cell receptor beta chains given below trace back to one sample, sequenced in a study of shared clonotypes between healthy human individuals. Repertoires were generated with immunoSEQ multiplex PCR, while TCRdb's copy carries only in-frame clones and drops some. The data show around 370,000 clones, 96% seen once. The sequenced sample consisted of memory CD8+ T cells sorted from blood. Subset specified: CD45RO+ cells pooled with CCR7-negative TemRA cells. These receptors originate from a man aged 30 to 39 in good health.

This clone has a single count. This chain connects TRBV10-2 to TRBJ2-1, with TRBD2 matching over 9 bases. With V trimmed by 7 bases and J by 5 bases, 21 bases remained unmatched. In germline, CDR1 is WSHSY, CDR2 SAAADI. The CDR3 spans 19 residues. CDR3 protein: CASKTTEPAGGRGDNEQFF. The CDR3 bases are TGCGCCAGCAAAACTACCGAGCCAGCGGGAGGAAGAGGAGACAATGAGCAGTTCTTC.

Of note for this clone: In the same sample, other DNA sequences code for this CDR3. The J gene is TRBJ2-7, the V gene TRBV6-1; no clear D. The CDR3 spans 11 residues. V was cut by 2 bases and J by 1 base, with 0 bases left in between. Germline values: CDR1 MNHNS, CDR2 SASEGT. CDR3 sequence (DNA): TGTGCCAGCAGTGAATCCTACGAGCAGTACTTC. This sequence encodes CASSESYEQYF.

The chain couples TRBV9 to TRBJ1-1; D is uncertain. This CDR3 spans 12 amino acids. V lost 0 bases, J lost 2 bases, and 2 bases lay in between. Germline V gene lookup returns CDR1 SGDLS and CDR2 YYNGEE. CDR3 nucleotides: TGTGCCAGCAGCGTAGACAACACTGAAGCTTTCTTT. Residues: CASSVDNTEAFF. Looking up the rest from reference TRBV9 and TRBJ1-1 gives the full variable domain: DSGVTQTPKHLITATGQRVTLRCSPRSGDLSVYWYQQSLDQGLQFLIQYYNGEERAKGNILERFSAQQFPDLHSELNLSSLELGDSALYFCASSVDNTEAFFGQGTRLTVV.

The chain joins TRBV30 to TRBJ1-2, with 7 nucleotides matching TRBD1. Looked up from germline, CDR1 is GTSNPN and CDR2 is SVGIG (reference sequence). The trim removed 6 bases at V and 8 bases at J, leaving 6 bases unmatched. The CDR3 is 11 residues long. The CDR3 DNA follows: TGTGCCTGCAACAGGGGCGGCGGCTACACCTTC. Translation: CACNRGGGYTF. The full variable domain, in which reference TRBV30 and TRBJ1-2 provide the parts outside the CDR3, is SQTIHQWPATLVQPVGSPLSLECTVEGTSNPNLYWYRQAAGRGLQLLFYSVGIGQISSEVPQNLSASRPQDRQFILSSKKLLLSDSGFYLCACNRGGGYTFGSGTRLTVV.

The gene calls are TRBV7-9 and TRBJ1-5, with unresolved D. Germline V CDR1 and CDR2: SEHNR, FQNEAQ (reference sequence). The CDR3 is made up of 16 amino acids. Trimming took off 5 bases at V and 2 bases at J, with 16 bases between the two ends. The CDR3: CASSGGGLLGNQPQHF. As DNA, the CDR3 is TGTGCCAGCAGCGGAGGTGGGCTTCTGGGCAATCAGCCCCAGCATTTT.

The chain combines TRBV28 with TRBJ1-1, with unresolved D. Germline V gene lookup returns CDR1 MDHEN and CDR2 SYDVKM. Trimming removed 8 bases at V and 9 bases at J, with 13 bases between. This CDR3 contains 11 residues. The CDR3 region has the DNA TGTGCCAGCGTGACGTTCGGCCAAGCTTTCTTT. This translates into CASVTFGQAFF.

This clone has only one observation. The chain employs TRBV19 and TRBJ2-1; 11 positions match TRBD2. V was clipped by 4 bases and J by 3 bases; unmatched bases: 14. The germline CDR1 and CDR2 sequences are LNHDA and SQIVND (reference sequence). The CDR3 has 19 residues. The CDR3 here is CASSTPPQLAGVVYNEQFF. The CDR3 region has the DNA TGTGCCAGTAGTACCCCCCCCCAACTAGCGGGAGTTGTCTACAATGAGCAGTTCTTC. The full variable domain, its missing parts supplied by reference TRBV19 and TRBJ2-1, is DGGITQSPKYLFRKEGQNVTLSCEQNLNHDAMYWYRQDPGQGLRLIYYSQIVNDFQKGDIAEGYSVSREKKESFPLTVTSAQKNPTAFYLCASSTPPQLAGVVYNEQFFGPGTRLTVL.

The chain couples TRBV11-2 to TRBJ1-5; no firm D call. The CDR3 covers 14 residues. V lost 1 base and J lost 4, with 8 bases in between. The germline V gene encodes CDR1 SGHAT and CDR2 FQNNGV. Here the CDR3 DNA reads TGTGCCAGCAGCTTAGTCCCGGGAAATCAGCCCCAGCATTTT. Amino acid sequence: CASSLVPGNQPQHF.

This clone was seen a single time. The chain is built from TRBV19 and TRBJ1-1; TRBD1 aligns across 7 bases. The CDR3 is made up of 15 amino acids. Germline trimming cut 4 bases from V and 1 base from J; bases unmatched to any gene: 6. In germline, CDR1 is LNHDA, CDR2 SQIVND (reference sequence). This CDR3 is CASSRGGAANTEAFF. Here the CDR3 DNA reads TGTGCCAGTAGTAGAGGGGGCGCGGCGAACACTGAAGCTTTCTTT.

The V and J genes are TRBV2 and TRBJ1-1; D uncertain. This CDR3 contains 12 residues. Germline assignment: CDR1 SNHLY and CDR2 FYNNEI. V lost 6 bases and J 1 base, leaving 6 bases between the germline ends. For the CDR3, the DNA is TGTGCCAGCAGGAAGCAGAACACTGAAGCTTTCTTT. This translates into CASRKQNTEAFF.

The chain has TRBV5-1 and TRBJ2-5, with a possible D match to TRBD2 (6 bases). Germline V lookup: CDR1 SGHRS, CDR2 YFSETQ. V was pared by 4 bases and J by 4 bases, with 11 bases between. The CDR3 loop spans 13 amino acids. The CDR3 bases are TGCGCCAGCAGCCGCCGGGGAGGAGAGACCCAGTACTTC. This gives the protein CASSRRGGETQYF. The variable domain in full, with the rest retrieved from reference TRBV5-1 and TRBJ2-5, is KAGVTQTPRYLIKTRGQQVTLSCSPISGHRSVSWYQQTPGQGLQFLFEYFSETQRNKGNFPGRFSGRQFSNSRSEMNVSTLELGDSALYLCASSRRGGETQYFGPGTRLLVL.

This chain links TRBV5-3 with TRBJ1-2, with 7 bases matching TRBD1. TRBV5-3 is sorted into the ORF group, with uncertain function. The ends lost 3 bases at V and 4 bases at J; junction bases unmatched: 6. The CDR3 loop spans 14 amino acids. The CDR3 DNA follows: TGTGCCAGAAGCTGGAGAGGGACAGCCTATGGCTACACCTTC. The encoded protein is CARSWRGTAYGYTF.

The chain is built from TRBV30 and TRBJ1-2; the match to TRBD1 covers 8 bases. Germline trimming cut 3 bases from V and 4 bases from J; bases unmatched to any gene: 7. This CDR3 is built from 14 residues. Germline CDR1 reads GTSNPN; CDR2 reads SVGIG (reference sequence). The CDR3 DNA is TGTGCCTGGAGGTGGCAGGGGGCAGGCTATGGCTACACCTTC. It translates to CAWRWQGAGYGYTF. The full variable domain, completed using reference TRBV30 and TRBJ1-2, is SQTIHQWPATLVQPVGSPLSLECTVEGTSNPNLYWYRQAAGRGLQLLFYSVGIGQISSEVPQNLSASRPQDRQFILSSKKLLLSDSGFYLCAWRWQGAGYGYTFGSGTRLTVV.

The chain recombines TRBV11-2 with TRBJ2-3, with D perhaps TRBD1 (6 bases). CDR1 and CDR2 (germline): SGHAT, FQNNGV. This CDR3 has 14 amino acids. V was trimmed by 5 bases and J by 3 bases, leaving 12 bases between them. The CDR3 sequence: CASSLGARTDTQYF. CDR3 bases: TGTGCCAGCAGCCTGGGGGCCAGAACAGATACGCAGTATTTT.

This chain links TRBV11-2 with TRBJ2-1, with D perhaps TRBD2 (5 bases). The germline gives CDR1 SGHAT, CDR2 FQNNGV. The V gene lost 5 bases and the J gene lost 0 bases, with 17 bases spanning the gap. This CDR3 is 17 amino acids long. CDR3 nucleotides: TGTGCCAGCAGCCGATCCCCCCCTAGCCTCTCCTACAATGAGCAGTTCTTC. It specifies CASSRSPPSLSYNEQFF. Supplemented by reference TRBV11-2 and TRBJ2-1, the full variable domain reads EAGVAQSPRYKIIEKRQSVAFWCNPISGHATLYWYQQILGQGPKLLIQFQNNGVVDDSQLPKDRFSAERLKGVDSTLKIQPAKLEDSAVYLCASSRSPPSLSYNEQFFGPGTRLTVL.

For this clone: The same CDR3 can be traced to other DNA sequences in this sample. The rearrangement links TRBV19 to TRBJ1-5; 9 bases agree with TRBD1. This CDR3 is built from 15 residues. The ends lost 3 bases at V and 4 bases at J; junction bases unmatched: 4. From germline, CDR1 is LNHDA and CDR2 SQIVND (reference sequence). This CDR3 is CASSIAGQGNQPQHF. The CDR3 DNA follows: TGTGCCAGTAGTATTGCGGGACAGGGTAATCAGCCCCAGCATTTT. Based on the CDR3 plus reference TRBV19 and TRBJ1-5, the full variable domain is DGGITQSPKYLFRKEGQNVTLSCEQNLNHDAMYWYRQDPGQGLRLIYYSQIVNDFQKGDIAEGYSVSREKKESFPLTVTSAQKNPTAFYLCASSIAGQGNQPQHFGDGTRLSIL.

The chain is built from TRBV28 and TRBJ2-1, with D tentatively TRBD2 (6 bases). Trimming left V 3 bases short and J 8 bases short, with 17 bases between. The CDR3 contains 15 residues. Germline V gene data show CDR1 as MDHEN and CDR2 as SYDVKM. The CDR3: CASSFTSWFLHEQFF. For the CDR3, the DNA is TGTGCCAGCAGTTTTACTAGCTGGTTTCTACATGAGCAGTTCTTC.

The chain recombines TRBV29-1 with TRBJ1-1; perhaps TRBD1 as D (5 bases). V lost 4 bases and J lost 2, with 8 bases in between. This CDR3 has 12 amino acids. Germline V gives CDR1 SQVTM, CDR2 ANQGSEA. The CDR3 nucleotides read TGCAGCGTTGTGTGGACAAACACTGAAGCTTTCTTT. Translating it yields CSVVWTNTEAFF.